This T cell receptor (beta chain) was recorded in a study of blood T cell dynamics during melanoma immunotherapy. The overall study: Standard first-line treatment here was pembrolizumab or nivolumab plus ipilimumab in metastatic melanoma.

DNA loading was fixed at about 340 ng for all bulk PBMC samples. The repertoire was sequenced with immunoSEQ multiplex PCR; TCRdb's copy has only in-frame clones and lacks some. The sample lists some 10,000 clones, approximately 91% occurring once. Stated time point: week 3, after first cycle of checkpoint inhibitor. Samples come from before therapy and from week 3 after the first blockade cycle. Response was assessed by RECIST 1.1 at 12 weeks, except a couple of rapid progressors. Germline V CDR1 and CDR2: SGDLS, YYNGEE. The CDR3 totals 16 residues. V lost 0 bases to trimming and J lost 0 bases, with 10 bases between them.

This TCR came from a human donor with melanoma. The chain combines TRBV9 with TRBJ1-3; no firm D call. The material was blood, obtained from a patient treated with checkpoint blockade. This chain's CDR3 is CASSVEAGSSGNTIYF. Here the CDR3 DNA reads TGTGCCAGCAGCGTAGAGGCTGGAAGCTCTGGAAACACCATATATTTT.